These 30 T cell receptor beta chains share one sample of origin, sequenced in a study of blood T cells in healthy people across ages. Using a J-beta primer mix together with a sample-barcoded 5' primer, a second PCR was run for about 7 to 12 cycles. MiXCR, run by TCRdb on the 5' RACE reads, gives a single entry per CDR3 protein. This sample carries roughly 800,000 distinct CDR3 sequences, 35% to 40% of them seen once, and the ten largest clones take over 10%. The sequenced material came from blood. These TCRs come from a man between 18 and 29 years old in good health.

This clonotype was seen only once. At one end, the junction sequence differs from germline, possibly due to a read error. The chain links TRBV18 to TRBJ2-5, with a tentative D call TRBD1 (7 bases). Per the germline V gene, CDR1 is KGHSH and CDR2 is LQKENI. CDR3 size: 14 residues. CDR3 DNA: TGTACCAGCTCACCAGGGGGGACCCGAGAGACCCAGTACTTC. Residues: CTSSPGGTRETQYF.

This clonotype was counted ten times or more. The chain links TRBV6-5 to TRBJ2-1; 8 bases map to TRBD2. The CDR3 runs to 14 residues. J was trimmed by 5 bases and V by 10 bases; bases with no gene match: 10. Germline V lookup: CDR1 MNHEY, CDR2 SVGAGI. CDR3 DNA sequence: TGTGCCACCTGGGCAACTAGCGGAAACAATGAGCAGTTCTTC. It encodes CATWATSGNNEQFF.

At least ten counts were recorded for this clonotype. The CDR3 spells CASSRDPSAYEQYF. The CDR3 DNA reads TGTGCCAGCAGCCGAGATCCTTCCGCCTACGAGCAGTACTTC. The rearrangement joins TRBV7-9 to TRBJ2-7; D is ambiguous. V was pared by 5 bases and J by 2 bases, with 13 bases between. The CDR3 extends over 14 amino acids. From germline, CDR1 is SEHNR and CDR2 FQNEAQ (reference sequence).

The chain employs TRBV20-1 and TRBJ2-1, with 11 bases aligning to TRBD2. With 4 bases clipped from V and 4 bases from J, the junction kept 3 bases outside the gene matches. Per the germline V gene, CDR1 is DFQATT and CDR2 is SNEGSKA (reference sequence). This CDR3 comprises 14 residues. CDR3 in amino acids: CSAKLAGDYNEQFF. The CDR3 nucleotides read TGCAGTGCTAAACTAGCGGGGGATTACAATGAGCAGTTCTTC.

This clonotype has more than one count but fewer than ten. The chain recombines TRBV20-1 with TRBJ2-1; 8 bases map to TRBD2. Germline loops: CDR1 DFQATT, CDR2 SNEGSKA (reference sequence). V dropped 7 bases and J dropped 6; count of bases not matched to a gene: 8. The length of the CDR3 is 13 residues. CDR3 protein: CSVSLTSVNEQFF. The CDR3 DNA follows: TGCAGTGTATCCTTGACTAGCGTCAATGAGCAGTTCTTC.

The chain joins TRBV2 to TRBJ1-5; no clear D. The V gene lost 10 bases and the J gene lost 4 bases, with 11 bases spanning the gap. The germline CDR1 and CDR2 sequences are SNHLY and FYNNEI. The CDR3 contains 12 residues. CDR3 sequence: CATSVFNQPQHF. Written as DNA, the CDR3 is TGTGCCACCAGCGTCTTTAATCAGCCCCAGCATTTT.

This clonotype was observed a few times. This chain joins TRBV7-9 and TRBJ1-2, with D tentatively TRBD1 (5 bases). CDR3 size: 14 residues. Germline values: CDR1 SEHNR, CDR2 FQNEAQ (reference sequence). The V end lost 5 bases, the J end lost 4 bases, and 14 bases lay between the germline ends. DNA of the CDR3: TGTGCCAGCAGCGCTTTTGGGGGGGTCTATGGCTACACCTTC. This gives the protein CASSAFGGVYGYTF. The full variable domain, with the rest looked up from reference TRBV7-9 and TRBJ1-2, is DTGVSQNPRHKITKRGQNVTFRCDPISEHNRLYWYRQTLGQGPEFLTYFQNEAQLEKSRLLSDRFSAERPKGSFSTLEIQRTEQGDSAMYLCASSAFGGVYGYTFGSGTRLTVV.

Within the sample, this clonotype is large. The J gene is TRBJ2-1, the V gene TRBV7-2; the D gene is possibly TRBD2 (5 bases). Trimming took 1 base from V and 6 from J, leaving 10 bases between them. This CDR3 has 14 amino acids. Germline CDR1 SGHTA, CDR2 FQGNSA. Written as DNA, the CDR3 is TGTGCCAGCAGCTTAGAGTCCGGGATCAATGAGCAGTTCTTC. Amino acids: CASSLESGINEQFF.

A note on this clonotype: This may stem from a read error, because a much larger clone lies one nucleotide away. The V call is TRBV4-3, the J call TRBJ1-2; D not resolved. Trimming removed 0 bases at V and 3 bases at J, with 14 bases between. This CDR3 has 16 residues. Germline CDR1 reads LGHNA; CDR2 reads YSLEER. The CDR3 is CASSQEPSAADYGYTF. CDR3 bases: TGCGCCAGCAGCCAAGAGCCTTCGGCGGCTGACTATGGCTACACCTTC.

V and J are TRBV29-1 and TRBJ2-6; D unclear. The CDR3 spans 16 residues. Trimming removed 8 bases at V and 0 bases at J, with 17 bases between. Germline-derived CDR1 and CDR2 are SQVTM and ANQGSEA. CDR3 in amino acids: CSPGPPQCSGANVLTF. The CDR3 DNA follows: TGCAGCCCGGGCCCTCCCCAATGCTCTGGGGCCAACGTCCTGACTTTC.

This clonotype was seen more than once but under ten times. CDR3 amino acids: CSANINTEAFF. CDR3 DNA sequence: TGCAGTGCTAACATCAACACTGAAGCTTTCTTT. The rearrangement links TRBV20-1 to TRBJ1-1; D is unclear. CDR1 DFQATT and CDR2 SNEGSKA come from the germline V gene (reference sequence). Trimming removed 4 bases at V and 2 bases at J, with 5 bases between. The CDR3 totals 11 residues.

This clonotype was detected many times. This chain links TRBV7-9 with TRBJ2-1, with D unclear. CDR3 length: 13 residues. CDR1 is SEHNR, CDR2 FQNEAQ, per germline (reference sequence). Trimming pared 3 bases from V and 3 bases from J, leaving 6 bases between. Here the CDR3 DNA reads TGTGCCAGCAGCTTGACAATCTACAATGAGCAGTTCTTC. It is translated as CASSLTIYNEQFF.

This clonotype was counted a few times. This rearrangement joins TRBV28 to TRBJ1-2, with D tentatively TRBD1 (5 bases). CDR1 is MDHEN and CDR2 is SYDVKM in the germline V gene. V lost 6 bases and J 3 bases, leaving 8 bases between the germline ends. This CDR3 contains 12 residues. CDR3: CASRQGHYGYTF. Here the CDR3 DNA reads TGTGCCAGCAGGCAGGGTCACTATGGCTACACCTTC.

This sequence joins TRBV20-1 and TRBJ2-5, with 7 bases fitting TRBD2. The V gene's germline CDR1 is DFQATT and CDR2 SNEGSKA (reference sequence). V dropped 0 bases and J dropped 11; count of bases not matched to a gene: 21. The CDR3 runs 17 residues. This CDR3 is CSARDEVGRGTTNEQYF. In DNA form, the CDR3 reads TGCAGTGCTAGAGATGAAGTTGGGCGGGGGACTACAAATGAGCAGTACTTC.

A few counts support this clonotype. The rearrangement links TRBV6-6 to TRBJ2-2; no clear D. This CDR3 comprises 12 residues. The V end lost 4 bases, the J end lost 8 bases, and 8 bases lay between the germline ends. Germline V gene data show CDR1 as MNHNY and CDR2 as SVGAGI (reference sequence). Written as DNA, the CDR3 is TGTGCCAGCAGTTCCTCCGGGGGGGAGCTGTTTTTT. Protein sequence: CASSSSGGELFF.

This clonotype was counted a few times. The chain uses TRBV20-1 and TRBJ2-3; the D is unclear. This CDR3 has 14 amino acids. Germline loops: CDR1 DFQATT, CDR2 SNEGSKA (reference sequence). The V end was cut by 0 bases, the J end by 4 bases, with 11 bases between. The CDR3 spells CSARDRPSADTQYF. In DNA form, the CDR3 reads TGCAGTGCTAGAGATCGTCCTAGTGCAGATACGCAGTATTTT.

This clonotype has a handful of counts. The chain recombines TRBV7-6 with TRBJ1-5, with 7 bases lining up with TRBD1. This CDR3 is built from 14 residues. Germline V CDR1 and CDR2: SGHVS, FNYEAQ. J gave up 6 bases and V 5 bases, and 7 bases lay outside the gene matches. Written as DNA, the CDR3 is TGTGCCAGCAGCCGACGACAGGGTGGTCAGCCCCAGCATTTT. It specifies CASSRRQGGQPQHF.

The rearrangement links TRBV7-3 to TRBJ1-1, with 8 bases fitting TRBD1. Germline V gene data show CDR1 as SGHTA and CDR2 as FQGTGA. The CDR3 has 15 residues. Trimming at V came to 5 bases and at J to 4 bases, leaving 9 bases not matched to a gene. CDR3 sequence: CASSPVPGGSTEAFF. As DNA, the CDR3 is TGTGCCAGCAGCCCCGTGCCAGGGGGCAGCACTGAAGCTTTCTTT.

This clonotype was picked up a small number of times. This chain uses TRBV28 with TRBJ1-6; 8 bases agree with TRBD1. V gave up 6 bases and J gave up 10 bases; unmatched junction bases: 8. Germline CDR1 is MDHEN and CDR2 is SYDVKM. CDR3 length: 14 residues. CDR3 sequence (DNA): TGTGCCAGCAGCCCCCCGGGACAGGCGTCACCCCTCCACTTT. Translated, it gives CASSPPGQASPLHF. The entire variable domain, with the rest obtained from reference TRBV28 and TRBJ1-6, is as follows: DVKVTQSSRYLVKRTGEKVFLECVQDMDHENMFWYRQDPGLGLRLIYFSYDVKMKEKGDIPEGYSVSREKKERFSLILESASTNQTSMYLCASSPPGQASPLHFGNGTRLTVT.

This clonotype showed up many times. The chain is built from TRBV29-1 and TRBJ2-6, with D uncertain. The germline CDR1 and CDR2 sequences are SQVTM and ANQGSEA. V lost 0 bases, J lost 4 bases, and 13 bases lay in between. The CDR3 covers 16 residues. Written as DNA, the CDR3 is TGCAGCGTTGAAGATCAAGTGAAGACGGGGGCCAACGTCCTGACTTTC. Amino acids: CSVEDQVKTGANVLTF.

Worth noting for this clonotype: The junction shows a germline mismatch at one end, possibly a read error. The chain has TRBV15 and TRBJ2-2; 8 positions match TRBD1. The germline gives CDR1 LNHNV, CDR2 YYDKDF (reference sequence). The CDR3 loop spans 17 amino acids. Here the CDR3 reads CATSRDRTGIYQGELFF. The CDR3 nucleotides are TGCGCCACCAGCAGAGATAGGACAGGGATATATCAGGGGGAGCTGTTTTTT.

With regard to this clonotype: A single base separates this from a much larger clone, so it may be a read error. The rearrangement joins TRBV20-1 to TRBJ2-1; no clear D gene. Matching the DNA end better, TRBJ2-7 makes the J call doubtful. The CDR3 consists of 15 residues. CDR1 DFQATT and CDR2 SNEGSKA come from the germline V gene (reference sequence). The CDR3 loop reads CSARRWGTAYNEQYF. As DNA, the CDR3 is TGCAGTGCTCGCAGGTGGGGAACCGCCTACAATGAGCAGTACTTC.

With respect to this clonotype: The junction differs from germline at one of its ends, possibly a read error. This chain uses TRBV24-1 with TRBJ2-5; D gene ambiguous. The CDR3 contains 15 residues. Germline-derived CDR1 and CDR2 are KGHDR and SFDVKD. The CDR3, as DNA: TGTGTCACCAGTGGAAACTACACGGAAGGGGAGACCCAGTACTTC. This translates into CVTSGNYTEGETQYF.

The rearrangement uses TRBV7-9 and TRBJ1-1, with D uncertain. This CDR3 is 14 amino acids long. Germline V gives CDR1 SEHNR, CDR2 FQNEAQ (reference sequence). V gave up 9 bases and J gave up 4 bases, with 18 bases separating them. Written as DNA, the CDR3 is TGTGCCAGTAACGGCCGGGGAATAGGCACTGAAGCTTTCTTT. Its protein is CASNGRGIGTEAFF.

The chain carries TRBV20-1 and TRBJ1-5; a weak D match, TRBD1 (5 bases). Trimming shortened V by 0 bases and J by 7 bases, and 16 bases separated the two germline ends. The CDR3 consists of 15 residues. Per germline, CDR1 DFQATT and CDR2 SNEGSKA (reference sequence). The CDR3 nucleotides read TGCAGTGCTAGAGATCACCGGATTCGGGGCCAGCCCCAGCATTTT. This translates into CSARDHRIRGQPQHF.

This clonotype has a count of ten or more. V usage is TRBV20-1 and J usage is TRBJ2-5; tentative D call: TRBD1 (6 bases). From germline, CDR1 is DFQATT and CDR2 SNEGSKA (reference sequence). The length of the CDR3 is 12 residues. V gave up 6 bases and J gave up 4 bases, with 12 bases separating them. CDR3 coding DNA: TGCAGTGCCAACAGGGTTGGAGAGACCCAGTACTTC. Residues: CSANRVGETQYF.

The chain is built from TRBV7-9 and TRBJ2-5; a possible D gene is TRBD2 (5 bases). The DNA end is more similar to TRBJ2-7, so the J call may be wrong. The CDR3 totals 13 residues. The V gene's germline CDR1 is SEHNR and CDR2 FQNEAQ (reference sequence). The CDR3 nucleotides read TGTGCCAGCAGCTTAGCTAGCGTCAACGAGCAGTACTTC. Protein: CASSLASVNEQYF.

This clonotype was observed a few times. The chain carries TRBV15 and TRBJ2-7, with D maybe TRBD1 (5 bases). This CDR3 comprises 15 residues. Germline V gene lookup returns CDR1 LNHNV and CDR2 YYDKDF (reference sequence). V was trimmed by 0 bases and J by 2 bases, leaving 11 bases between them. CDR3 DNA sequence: TGTGCCACCAGCAGAGATTCAAGGGGTACCTACGAGCAGTACTTC. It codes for CATSRDSRGTYEQYF. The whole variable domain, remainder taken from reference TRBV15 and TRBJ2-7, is DAMVIQNPRYQVTQFGKPVTLSCSQTLNHNVMYWYQQKSSQAPKLLFHYYDKDFNNEADTPDNFQSRRPNTSFCFLDIRSPGLGDTAMYLCATSRDSRGTYEQYFGPGTRLTVT.

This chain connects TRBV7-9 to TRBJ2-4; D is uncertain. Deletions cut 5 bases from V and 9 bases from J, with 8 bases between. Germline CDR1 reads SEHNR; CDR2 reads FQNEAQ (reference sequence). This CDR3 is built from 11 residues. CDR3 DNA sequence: TGTGCCAGCAGCCCCGGCAGCATTCAGTACTTC. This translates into CASSPGSIQYF. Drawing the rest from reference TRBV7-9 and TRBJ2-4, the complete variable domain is DTGVSQNPRHKITKRGQNVTFRCDPISEHNRLYWYRQTLGQGPEFLTYFQNEAQLEKSRLLSDRFSAERPKGSFSTLEIQRTEQGDSAMYLCASSPGSIQYFGAGTRLSVL.

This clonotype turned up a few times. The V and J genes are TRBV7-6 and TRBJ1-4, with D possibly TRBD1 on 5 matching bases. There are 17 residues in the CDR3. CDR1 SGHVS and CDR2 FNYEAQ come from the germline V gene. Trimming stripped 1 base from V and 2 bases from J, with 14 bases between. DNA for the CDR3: TGTGCCAGCAGCTTAGTCGTGGGTGGGGCGACTAATGAAAAACTGTTTTTT. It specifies CASSLVVGGATNEKLFF.